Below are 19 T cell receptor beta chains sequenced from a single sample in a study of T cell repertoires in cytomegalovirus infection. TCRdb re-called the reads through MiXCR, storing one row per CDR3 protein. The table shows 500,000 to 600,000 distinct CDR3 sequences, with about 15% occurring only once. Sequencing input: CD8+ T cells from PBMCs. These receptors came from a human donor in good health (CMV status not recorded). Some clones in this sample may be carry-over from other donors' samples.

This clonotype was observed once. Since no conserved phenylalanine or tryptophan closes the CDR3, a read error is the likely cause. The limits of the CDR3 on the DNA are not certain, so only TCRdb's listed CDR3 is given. The CDR3 protein is CASSSGTEQLL. V usage is TRBV12-3 or TRBV12-4 and J usage is TRBJ2-1; the D segment call TRBD1 is taken from the table without a DNA check. The length of the CDR3 is 11 amino acids, counting both ends.

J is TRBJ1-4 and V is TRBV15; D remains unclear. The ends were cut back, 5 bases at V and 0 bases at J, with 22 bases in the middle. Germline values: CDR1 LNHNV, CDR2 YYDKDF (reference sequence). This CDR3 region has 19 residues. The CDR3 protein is CATSSPSEPDLATNEKLFF. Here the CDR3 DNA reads TGTGCCACCAGCTCCCCCTCTGAGCCAGACCTTGCAACTAATGAAAAACTGTTTTTT.

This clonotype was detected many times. In DNA, the CDR3 is TGTGCCAGCAGCCAAGATCAAGGGAGCGGGGCGAACACCGGGGAGCTGTTTTTT. The encoded protein is CASSQDQGSGANTGELFF. The V gene is TRBV4-2, the J gene TRBJ2-2; 7 positions agree with TRBD2. The CDR3 covers 18 residues. Germline V gene data show CDR1 as LGHNA and CDR2 as YNFKEQ. V lost 0 bases to trimming and J lost 0 bases; unmatched junction nucleotides: 7.

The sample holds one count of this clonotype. CDR3 in DNA: TGTGCCAGCAGCCAAGAGAACCCGCATGAGCAGTACTTC. Translation: CASSQENPHEQYF. The V and J genes are TRBV3-1 and TRBJ2-7; D is undetermined. V shed 0 bases and J shed 7 bases, with 10 bases lying between them. This CDR3 region has 13 residues. Germline V lookup: CDR1 LGHDT, CDR2 YNNKEL (reference sequence).

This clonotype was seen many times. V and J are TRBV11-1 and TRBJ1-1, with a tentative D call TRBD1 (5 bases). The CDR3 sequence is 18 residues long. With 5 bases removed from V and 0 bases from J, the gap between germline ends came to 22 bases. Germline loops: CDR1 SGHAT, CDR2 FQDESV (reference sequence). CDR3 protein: CASSPHPKEGIMNTEAFF. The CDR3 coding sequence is TGTGCCAGCAGCCCTCACCCCAAGGAGGGGATAATGAACACTGAAGCTTTCTTT. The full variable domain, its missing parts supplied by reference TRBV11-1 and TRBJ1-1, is EAEVAQSPRYKITEKSQAVAFWCDPISGHATLYWYRQILGQGPELLVQFQDESVVDDSQLPKDRFSAERLKGVDSTLKIQPAELGDSAMYLCASSPHPKEGIMNTEAFFGQGTRLTVV.

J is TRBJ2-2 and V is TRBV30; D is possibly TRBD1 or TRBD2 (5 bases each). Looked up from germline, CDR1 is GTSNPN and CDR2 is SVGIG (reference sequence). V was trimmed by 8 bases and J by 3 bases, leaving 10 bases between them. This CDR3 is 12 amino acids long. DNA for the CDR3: TGTGCCGGGACCCCCGACACCGGGGAGCTGTTTTTT. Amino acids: CAGTPDTGELFF.

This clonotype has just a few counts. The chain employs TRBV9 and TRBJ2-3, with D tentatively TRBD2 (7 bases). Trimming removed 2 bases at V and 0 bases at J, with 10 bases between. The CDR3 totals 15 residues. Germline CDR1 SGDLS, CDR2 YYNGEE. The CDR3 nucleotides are TGTGCCAGCAGCGTGGGGGGGGCTAGCACAGATACGCAGTATTTT. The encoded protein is CASSVGGASTDTQYF.

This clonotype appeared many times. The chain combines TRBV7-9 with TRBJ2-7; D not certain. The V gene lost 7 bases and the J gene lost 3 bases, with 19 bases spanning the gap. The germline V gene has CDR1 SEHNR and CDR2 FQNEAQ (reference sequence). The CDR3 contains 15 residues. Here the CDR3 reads CASTTPDRNSYEQYF. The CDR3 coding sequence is TGTGCCAGCACCACCCCTGACCGGAACAGCTACGAGCAGTACTTC.

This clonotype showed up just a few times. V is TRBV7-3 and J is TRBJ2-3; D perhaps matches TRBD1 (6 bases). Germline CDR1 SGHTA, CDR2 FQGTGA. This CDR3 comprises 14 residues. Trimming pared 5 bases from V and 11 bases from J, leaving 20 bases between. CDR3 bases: TGTGCCAGCAGCCTGCAGGACAGTTCCCTTAAGCAGTATTTT. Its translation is CASSLQDSSLKQYF.

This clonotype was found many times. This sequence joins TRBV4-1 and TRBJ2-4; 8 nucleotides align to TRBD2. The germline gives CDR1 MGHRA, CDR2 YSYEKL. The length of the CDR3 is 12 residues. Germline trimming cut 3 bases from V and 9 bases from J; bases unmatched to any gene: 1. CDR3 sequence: CASSQGTSIQYF. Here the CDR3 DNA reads TGCGCCAGCAGCCAGGGGACTAGCATTCAGTACTTC.

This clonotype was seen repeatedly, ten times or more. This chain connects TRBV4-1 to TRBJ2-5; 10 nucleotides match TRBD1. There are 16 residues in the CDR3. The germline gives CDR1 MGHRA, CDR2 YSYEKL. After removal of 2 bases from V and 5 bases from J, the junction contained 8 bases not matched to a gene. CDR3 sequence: CASSQSGTGEAETQYF. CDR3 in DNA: TGCGCCAGCAGCCAATCCGGGACAGGGGAGGCGGAGACCCAGTACTTC.

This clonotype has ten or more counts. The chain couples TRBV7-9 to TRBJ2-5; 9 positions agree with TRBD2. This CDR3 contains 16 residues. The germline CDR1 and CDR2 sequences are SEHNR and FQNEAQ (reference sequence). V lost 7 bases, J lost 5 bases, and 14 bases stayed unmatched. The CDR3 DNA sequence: TGTGCCAGCATCCCGGAGGTAGCGGGAGTTCTGGAGACCCAGTACTTC. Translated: CASIPEVAGVLETQYF.

CDR3 nucleotides: TGTGCCAGCAGTGAAGCCGGGGGAGGGCCACACGAGCAGTACTTC. Its protein is CASSEAGGGPHEQYF. V usage is TRBV6-1 and J usage is TRBJ2-7; TRBD2 matches 7 bases. Unmatched junction bases numbered 7, after V lost 0 bases and J lost 5 bases. The CDR3 is 15 amino acids. Germline assignment: CDR1 MNHNS and CDR2 SASEGT.

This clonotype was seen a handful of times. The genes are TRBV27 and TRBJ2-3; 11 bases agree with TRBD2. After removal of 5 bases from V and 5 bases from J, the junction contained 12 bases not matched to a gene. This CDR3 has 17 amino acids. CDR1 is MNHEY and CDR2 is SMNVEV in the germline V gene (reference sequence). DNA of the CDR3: TGTGCCAGCAGTCGCCCTTTAGCGGGAGGGCCAAGAGATACGCAGTATTTT. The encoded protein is CASSRPLAGGPRDTQYF.

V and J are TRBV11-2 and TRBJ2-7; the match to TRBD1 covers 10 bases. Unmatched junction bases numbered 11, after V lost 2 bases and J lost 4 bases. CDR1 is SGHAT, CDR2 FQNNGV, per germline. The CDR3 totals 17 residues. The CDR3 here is CASSLSLGQGWAYEQYF. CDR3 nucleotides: TGTGCCAGCAGCTTATCACTGGGACAGGGGTGGGCTTACGAGCAGTACTTC. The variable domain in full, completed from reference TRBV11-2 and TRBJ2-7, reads EAGVAQSPRYKIIEKRQSVAFWCNPISGHATLYWYQQILGQGPKLLIQFQNNGVVDDSQLPKDRFSAERLKGVDSTLKIQPAKLEDSAVYLCASSLSLGQGWAYEQYFGPGTRLTVT.

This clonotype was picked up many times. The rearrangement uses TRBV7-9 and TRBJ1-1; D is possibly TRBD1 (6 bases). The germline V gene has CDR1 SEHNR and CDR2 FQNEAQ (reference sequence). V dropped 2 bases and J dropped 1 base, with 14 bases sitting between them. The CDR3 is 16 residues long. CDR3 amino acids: CASSLPRGGGNTEAFF. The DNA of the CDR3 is TGTGCCAGCAGCTTACCCCGAGGGGGAGGGAACACTGAAGCTTTCTTT. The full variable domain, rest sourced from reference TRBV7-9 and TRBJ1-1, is DTGVSQNPRHKITKRGQNVTFRCDPISEHNRLYWYRQTLGQGPEFLTYFQNEAQLEKSRLLSDRFSAERPKGSFSTLEIQRTEQGDSAMYLCASSLPRGGGNTEAFFGQGTRLTVV.

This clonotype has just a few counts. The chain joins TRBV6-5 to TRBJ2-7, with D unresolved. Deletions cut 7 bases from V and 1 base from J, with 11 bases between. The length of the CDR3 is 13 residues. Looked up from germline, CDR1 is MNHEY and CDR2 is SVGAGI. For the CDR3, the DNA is TGTGCCAGCACCAGGACGGAGTCCTACGAGCAGTACTTC. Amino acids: CASTRTESYEQYF.

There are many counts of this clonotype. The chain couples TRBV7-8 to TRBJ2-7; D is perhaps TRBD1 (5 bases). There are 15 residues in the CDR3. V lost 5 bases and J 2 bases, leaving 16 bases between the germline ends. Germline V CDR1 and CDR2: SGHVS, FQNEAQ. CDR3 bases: TGTGCCAGCAGCATAATAGGGGCAGGAACCTACGAGCAGTACTTC. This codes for CASSIIGAGTYEQYF.

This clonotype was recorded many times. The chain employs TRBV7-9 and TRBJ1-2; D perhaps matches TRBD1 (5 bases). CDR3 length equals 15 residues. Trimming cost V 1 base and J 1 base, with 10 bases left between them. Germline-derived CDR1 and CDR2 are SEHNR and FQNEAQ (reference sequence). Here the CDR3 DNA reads TGTGCCAGCAGCTTAGGACAGAGACATAACTATGGCTACACCTTC. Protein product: CASSLGQRHNYGYTF.